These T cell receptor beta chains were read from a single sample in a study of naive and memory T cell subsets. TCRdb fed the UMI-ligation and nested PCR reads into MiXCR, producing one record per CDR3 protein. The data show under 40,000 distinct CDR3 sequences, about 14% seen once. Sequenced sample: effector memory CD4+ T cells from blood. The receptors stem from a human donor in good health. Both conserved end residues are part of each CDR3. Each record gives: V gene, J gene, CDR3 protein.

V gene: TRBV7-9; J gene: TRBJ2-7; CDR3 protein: CASSLTGMSSEQYF
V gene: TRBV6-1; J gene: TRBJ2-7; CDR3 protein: CASSESGRASEQYF
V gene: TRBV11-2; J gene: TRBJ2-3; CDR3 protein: CASSWRLAGTDTQYF
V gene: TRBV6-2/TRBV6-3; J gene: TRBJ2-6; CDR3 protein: CASSYPVRRAGSSGANVLTF
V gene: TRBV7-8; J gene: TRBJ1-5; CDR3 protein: CASSFTGVNQPQHF
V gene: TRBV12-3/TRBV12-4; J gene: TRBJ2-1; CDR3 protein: CASRPTGTSGKEQFF
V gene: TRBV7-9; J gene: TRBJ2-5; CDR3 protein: CASTPLAGVQETQYF
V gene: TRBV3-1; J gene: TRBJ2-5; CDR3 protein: CASSQGGFGQETQYF
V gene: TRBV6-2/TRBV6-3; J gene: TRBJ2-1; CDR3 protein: CASSYSISGSGRNEQFF
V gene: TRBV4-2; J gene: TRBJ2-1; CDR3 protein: CASSGGRTSYNEQFF
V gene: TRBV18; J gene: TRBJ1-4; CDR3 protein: CASSPYGGVGRNKLFF
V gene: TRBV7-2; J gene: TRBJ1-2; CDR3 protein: CASSESTKGYGYTF
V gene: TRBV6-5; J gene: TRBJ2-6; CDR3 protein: CASSPLAGGSGANVLTF
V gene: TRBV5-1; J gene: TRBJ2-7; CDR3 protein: CASSGTSGRFYEQYF
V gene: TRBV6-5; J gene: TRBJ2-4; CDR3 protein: CASSFATSGQQNIQYF
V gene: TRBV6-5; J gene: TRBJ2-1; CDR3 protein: CASSFPGGGSSYNEQFF
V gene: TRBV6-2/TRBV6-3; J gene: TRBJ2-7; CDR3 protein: CASSFTLRGEQYF
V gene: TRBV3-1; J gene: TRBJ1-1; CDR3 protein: CASRSQGAEAFF
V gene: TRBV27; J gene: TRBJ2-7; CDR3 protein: CASSRKGQGSYEQYF
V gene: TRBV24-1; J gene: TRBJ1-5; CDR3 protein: CATSGGETQPQHF
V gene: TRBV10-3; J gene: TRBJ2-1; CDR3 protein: CAISESTNGNEQFF
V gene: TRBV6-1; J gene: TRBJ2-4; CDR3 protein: CASSELWGSKNIQYF
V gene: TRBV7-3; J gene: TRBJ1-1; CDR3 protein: CASSKSGGPVRNEAFF
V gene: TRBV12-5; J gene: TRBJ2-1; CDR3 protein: CASGSPPGAGGRINEQFF
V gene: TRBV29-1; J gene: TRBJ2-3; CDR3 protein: CSVEGTSGRAFGTDTQYF
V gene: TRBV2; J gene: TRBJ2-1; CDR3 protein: CASSARKSSSYNEQFF
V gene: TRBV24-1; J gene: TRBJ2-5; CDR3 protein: CATSDLGQAHGETQYF
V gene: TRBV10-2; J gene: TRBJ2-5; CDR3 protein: CASRTSGRGETQYF
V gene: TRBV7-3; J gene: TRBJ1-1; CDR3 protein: CASSLQGDTEAFF
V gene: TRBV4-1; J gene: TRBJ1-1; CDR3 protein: CASSPGPGQGSVFIVQAFF
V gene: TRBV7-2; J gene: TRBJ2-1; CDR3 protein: CASSLKAGFGSYNEQFF
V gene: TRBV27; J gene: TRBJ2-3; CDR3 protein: CASSPNTWSGGRTDTQYF
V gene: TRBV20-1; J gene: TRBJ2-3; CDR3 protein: CSAQSWGRASADTQYF
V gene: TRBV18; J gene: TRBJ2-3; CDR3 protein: CASSPGPLLVTTQYF
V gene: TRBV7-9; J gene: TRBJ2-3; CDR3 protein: CASSLESRRDTQYF
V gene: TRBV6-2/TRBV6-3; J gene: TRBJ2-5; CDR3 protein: CASGLVAWETQYF
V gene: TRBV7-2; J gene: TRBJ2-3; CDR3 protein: CASSLGAASGISDTQYF
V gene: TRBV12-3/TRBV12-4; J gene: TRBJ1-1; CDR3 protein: CASRSSGANTEAFF
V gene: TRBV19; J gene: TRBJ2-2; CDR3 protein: CASSMGRGTGELFF
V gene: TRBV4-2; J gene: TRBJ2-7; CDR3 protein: CASSQATGAAYEQYF